The TCR beta chain described here comes from a study of CD8 T cells in ankylosing spondylitis. Regarding this clonotype: Its antigen is not identified.

This CDR3 is built from 16 residues. CDR1 and CDR2 from the germline V gene are LGHDT and YNNKEL (reference sequence). Deletions cut 4 bases from V and 4 bases from J, with 16 bases between. Notes on the study in general: Ankylosing spondylitis blood seemed to carry a telltale TCR beta motif made of eight or nine highly homologous variants. In synovial fluid and blood from reactive arthritis, some motif variants were previously reported. Significant enrichment of disease-linked clones was reportedly seen in matched ankylosing spondylitis synovial fluid. Disease-linked clones were found to be CD8+ and relatively rare in peripheral blood.

Libraries for TCR beta were made by quantitative 5'-RACE with molecular barcodes. A single record per CDR3 protein comes from TCRdb applying MiXCR to the 5' RACE reads. The data show about 700,000 distinct CDR3 sequences, roughly 20% seen once. The source of this sequence is a male donor with ankylosing spondylitis. The sample consisted of blood, either unsorted or a sorted T cell fraction (not recorded which). This chain connects TRBV3-1 to TRBJ1-4; D unresolved. Here the CDR3 reads CASSPIGQGNNEKLFF. The CDR3 nucleotides read TGTGCCAGCAGCCCCATCGGTCAAGGGAATAATGAAAAACTGTTTTTT.